This T cell receptor beta chain was recovered during a study of cytomegalovirus exposure and HLA in healthy donors. Germline V gene sequence: CDR1 MNHEY, CDR2 SMNVEV (reference sequence). This CDR3 comprises 14 residues. Trimming left V 5 bases short and J 6 bases short, with 13 bases between. This clone was detected a few times. PCR involved 60 Vbeta and 13 Jbeta primers. Method: immunoSEQ multiplex PCR; TCRdb's copy keeps in-frame clones and lacks some. This table has fewer than 150,000 clones, approximately 80% appearing once. This TCR derives from a man aged 45 to 65 in good health and CMV-seronegative. The sample consisted of PBMCs. The V call is TRBV27, the J call TRBJ2-2; D might be TRBD2 (5 bases). CDR3 loop: CASSPAAAAGELFF. The CDR3 nucleotides are TGTGCCAGCAGTCCAGCGGCAGCGGCCGGGGAGCTGTTTTTT.